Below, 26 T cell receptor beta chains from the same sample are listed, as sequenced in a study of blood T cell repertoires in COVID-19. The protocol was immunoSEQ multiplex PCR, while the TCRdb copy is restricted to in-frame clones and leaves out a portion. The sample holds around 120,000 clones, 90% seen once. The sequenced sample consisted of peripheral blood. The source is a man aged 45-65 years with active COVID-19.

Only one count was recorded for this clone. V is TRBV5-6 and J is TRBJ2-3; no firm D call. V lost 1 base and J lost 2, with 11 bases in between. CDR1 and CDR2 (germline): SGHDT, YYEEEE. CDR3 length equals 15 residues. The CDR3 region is CASSLLERITDTQYF. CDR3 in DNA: TGTGCCAGCAGCTTGTTGGAGAGGATCACAGATACGCAGTATTTT. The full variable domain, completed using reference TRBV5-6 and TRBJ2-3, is DAGVTQSPTHLIKTRGQQVTLRCSPKSGHDTVSWYQQALGQGPQFIFQYYEEEERQRGNFPDRFSGHQFPNYSSELNVNALLLGDSALYLCASSLLERITDTQYFGPGTRLTVL.

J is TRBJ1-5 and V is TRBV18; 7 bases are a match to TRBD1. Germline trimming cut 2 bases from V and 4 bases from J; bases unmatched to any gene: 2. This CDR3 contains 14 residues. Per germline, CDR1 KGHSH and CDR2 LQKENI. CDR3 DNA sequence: TGTGCCAGCTCACCAAGCAGGGGGAATCAGCCCCAGCATTTT. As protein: CASSPSRGNQPQHF.

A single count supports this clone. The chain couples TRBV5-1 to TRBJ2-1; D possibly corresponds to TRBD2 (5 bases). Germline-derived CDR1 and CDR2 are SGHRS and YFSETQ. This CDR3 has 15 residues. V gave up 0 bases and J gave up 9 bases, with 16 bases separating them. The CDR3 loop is CASSLGLPMSGEQFF. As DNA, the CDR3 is TGCGCCAGCAGCTTGGGACTACCAATGTCGGGTGAGCAGTTCTTC.

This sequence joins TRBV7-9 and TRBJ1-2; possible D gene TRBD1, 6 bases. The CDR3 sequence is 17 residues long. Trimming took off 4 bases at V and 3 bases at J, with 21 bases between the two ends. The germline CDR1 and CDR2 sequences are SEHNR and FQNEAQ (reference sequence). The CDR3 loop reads CASSSALIMTGHYGYTF. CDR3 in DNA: TGTGCCAGCAGCTCAGCCCTAATCATGACAGGTCACTATGGCTACACCTTC.

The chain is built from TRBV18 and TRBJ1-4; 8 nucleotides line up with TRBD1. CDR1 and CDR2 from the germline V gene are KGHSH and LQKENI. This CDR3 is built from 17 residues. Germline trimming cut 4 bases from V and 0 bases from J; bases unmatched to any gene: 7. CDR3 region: CASSRGTGTPTNEKLFF. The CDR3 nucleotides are TGTGCCAGCTCACGAGGGACAGGAACTCCAACTAATGAAAAACTGTTTTTT.

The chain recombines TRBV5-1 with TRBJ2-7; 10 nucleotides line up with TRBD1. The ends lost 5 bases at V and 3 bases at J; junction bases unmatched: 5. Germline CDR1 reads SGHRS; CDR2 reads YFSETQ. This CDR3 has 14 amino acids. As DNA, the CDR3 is TGCGCCAGCAGAACCGGGACAGGGGTCTACGAGCAGTACTTC. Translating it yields CASRTGTGVYEQYF.

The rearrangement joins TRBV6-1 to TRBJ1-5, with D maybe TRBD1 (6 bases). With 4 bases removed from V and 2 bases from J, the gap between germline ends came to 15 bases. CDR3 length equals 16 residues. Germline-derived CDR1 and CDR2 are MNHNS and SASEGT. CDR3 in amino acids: CASSGLQGGGNQPQHF. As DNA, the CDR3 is TGTGCCAGCAGTGGATTACAGGGTGGGGGCAATCAGCCCCAGCATTTT.

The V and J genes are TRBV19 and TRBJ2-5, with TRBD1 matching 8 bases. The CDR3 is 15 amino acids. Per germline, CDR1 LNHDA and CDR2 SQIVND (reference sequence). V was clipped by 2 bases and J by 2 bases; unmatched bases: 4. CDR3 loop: CASSIQGQAQETQYF. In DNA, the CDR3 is TGTGCCAGTAGTATACAGGGACAGGCTCAAGAGACCCAGTACTTC.

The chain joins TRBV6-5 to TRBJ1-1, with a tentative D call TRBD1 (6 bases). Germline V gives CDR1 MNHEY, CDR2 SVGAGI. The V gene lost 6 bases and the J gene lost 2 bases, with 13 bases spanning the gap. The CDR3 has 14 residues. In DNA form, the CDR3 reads TGTGCCAGCAGATGGACAGCACCCAACACTGAAGCTTTCTTT. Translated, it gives CASRWTAPNTEAFF.

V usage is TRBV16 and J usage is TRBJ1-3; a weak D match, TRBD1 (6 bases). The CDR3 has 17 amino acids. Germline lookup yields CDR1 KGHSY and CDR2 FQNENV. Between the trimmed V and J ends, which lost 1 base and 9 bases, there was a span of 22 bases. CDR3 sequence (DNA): TGTGCCAGCAGCCAATTCACACCGGGACACAGTACGAGCACCATATATTTT. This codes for CASSQFTPGHSTSTIYF. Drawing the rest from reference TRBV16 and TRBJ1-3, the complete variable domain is GEEVAQTPKHLVRGEGQKAKLYCAPIKGHSYVFWYQQVLKNEFKFLISFQNENVFDETGMPKERFSAKCLPNSPCSLEIQATKLEDSAVYFCASSQFTPGHSTSTIYFGEGSWLTVV.

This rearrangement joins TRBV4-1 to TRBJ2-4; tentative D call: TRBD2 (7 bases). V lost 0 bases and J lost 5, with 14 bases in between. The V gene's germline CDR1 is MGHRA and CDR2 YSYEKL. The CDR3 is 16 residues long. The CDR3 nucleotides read TGCGCCAGCAGCCAAGAGGTCCGGGGGGCCCAAAACATTCAGTACTTC. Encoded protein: CASSQEVRGAQNIQYF.

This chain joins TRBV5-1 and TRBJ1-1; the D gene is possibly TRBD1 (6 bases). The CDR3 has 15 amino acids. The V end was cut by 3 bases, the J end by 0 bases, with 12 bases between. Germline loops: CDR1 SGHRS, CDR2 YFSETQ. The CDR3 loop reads CASSYLQGMNTEAFF. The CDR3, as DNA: TGCGCCAGCAGCTATTTACAGGGCATGAACACTGAAGCTTTCTTT.

For the CDR3, the DNA is TGTGCCAGCAGCCTTGGGAGGGGTCCCTATAATTCACCCCTCCACTTT. This sequence encodes CASSLGRGPYNSPLHF. J is TRBJ1-6 and V is TRBV7-3; perhaps TRBD1 as D (5 bases). The ends were cut back, 5 bases at V and 2 bases at J, with 13 bases in the middle. The germline CDR1 and CDR2 sequences are SGHTA and FQGTGA. The CDR3 runs to 16 residues.

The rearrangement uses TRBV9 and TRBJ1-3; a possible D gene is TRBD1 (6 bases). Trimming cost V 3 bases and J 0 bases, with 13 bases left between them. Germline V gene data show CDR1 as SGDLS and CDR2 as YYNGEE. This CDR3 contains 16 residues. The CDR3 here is CASSAPGATSGNTIYF. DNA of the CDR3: TGTGCCAGCAGCGCCCCAGGGGCTACCTCTGGAAACACCATATATTTT.

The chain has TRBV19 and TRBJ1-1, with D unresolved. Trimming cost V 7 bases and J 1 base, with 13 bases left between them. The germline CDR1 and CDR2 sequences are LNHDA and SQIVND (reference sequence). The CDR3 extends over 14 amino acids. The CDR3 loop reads CASIPRQKNTEAFF. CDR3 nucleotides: TGTGCCAGTATCCCCCGCCAGAAGAACACTGAAGCTTTCTTT.

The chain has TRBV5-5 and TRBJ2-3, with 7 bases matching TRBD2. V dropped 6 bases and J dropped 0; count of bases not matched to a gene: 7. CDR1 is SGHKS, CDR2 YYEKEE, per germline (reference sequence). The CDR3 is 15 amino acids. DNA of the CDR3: TGTGCCAGCACGCGGGCTAGCGGTAGCACAGATACGCAGTATTTT. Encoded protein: CASTRASGSTDTQYF.

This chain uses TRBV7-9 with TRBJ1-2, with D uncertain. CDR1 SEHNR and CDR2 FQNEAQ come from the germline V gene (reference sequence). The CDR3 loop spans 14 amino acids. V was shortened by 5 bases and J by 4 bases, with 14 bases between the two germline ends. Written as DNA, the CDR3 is TGTGCCAGCAGCACCGGGGAGGGATCCTATGGCTACACCTTC. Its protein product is CASSTGEGSYGYTF.

The CDR3 sequence is CASSLTGGSSGNTIYF. The CDR3 bases are TGTGCCAGCAGCCTGACGGGGGGGAGCTCTGGAAACACCATATATTTT. The gene calls are TRBV21-1 and TRBJ1-3. TRBV21-1 is a listed pseudogene. This CDR3 has 16 amino acids.

The CDR3 is CASSMRDRVNQPQHF. CDR3 in DNA: TGTGCCAGTAGTATGAGGGACAGGGTGAATCAGCCCCAGCATTTT. This sequence joins TRBV19 and TRBJ1-5; TRBD1 matches at 9 bases. The germline CDR1 and CDR2 sequences are LNHDA and SQIVND (reference sequence). This CDR3 has 15 residues. After removal of 3 bases from V and 4 bases from J, the junction contained 4 bases not matched to a gene.

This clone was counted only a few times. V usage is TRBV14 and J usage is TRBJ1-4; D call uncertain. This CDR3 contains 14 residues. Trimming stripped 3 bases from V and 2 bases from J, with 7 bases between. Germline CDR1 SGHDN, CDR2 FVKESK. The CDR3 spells CASSHGVTNEKLFF. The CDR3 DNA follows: TGTGCCAGCAGCCACGGGGTCACTAATGAAAAACTGTTTTTT. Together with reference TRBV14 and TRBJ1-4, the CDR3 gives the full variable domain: EAGVTQFPSHSVIEKGQTVTLRCDPISGHDNLYWYRRVMGKEIKFLLHFVKESKQDESGMPNNRFLAERTGGTYSTLKVQPAELEDSGVYFCASSHGVTNEKLFFGSGTQLSVL.

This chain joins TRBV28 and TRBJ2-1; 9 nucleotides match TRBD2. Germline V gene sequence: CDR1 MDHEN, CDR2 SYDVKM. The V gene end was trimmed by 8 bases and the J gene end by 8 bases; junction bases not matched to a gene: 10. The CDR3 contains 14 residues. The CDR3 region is CASFPGGGAYEQFF. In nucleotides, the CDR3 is TGTGCCAGCTTCCCCGGCGGGGGGGCCTATGAGCAGTTCTTC.

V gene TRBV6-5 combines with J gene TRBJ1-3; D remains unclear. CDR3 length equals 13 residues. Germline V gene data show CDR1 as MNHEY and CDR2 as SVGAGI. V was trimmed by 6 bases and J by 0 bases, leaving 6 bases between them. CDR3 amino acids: CASSASSGNTIYF. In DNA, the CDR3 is TGTGCCAGCAGCGCCAGCTCTGGAAACACCATATATTTT.

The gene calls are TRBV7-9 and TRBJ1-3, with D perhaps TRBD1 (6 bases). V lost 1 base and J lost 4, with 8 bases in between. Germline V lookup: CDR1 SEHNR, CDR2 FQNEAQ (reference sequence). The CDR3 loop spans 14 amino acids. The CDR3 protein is CASSLGQEGNTIYF. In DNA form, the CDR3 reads TGTGCCAGCAGCTTAGGACAGGAGGGAAACACCATATATTTT. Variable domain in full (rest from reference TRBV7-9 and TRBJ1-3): DTGVSQNPRHKITKRGQNVTFRCDPISEHNRLYWYRQTLGQGPEFLTYFQNEAQLEKSRLLSDRFSAERPKGSFSTLEIQRTEQGDSAMYLCASSLGQEGNTIYFGEGSWLTVV.

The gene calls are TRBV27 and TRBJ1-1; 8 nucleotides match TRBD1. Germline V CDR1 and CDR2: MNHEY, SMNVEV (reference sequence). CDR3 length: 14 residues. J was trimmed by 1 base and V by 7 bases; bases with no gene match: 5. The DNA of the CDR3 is TGTGCCAGCACCCCAGGGGGCCCGAACACTGAAGCTTTCTTT. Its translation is CASTPGGPNTEAFF.

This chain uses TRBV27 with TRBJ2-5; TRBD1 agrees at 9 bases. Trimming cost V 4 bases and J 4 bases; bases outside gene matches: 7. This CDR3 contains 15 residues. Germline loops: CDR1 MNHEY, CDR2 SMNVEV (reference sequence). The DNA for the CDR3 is TGTGCCAGCAGTTACATCGGGACAGGGATAGAGACCCAGTACTTC. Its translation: CASSYIGTGIETQYF.

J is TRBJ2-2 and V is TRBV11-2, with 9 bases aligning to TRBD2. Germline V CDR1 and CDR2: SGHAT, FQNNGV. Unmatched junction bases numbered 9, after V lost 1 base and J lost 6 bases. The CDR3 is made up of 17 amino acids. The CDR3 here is CASSLGFSGSGAGELFF. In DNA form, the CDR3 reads TGTGCCAGCAGCTTAGGTTTTAGCGGGAGTGGTGCCGGGGAGCTGTTTTTT.